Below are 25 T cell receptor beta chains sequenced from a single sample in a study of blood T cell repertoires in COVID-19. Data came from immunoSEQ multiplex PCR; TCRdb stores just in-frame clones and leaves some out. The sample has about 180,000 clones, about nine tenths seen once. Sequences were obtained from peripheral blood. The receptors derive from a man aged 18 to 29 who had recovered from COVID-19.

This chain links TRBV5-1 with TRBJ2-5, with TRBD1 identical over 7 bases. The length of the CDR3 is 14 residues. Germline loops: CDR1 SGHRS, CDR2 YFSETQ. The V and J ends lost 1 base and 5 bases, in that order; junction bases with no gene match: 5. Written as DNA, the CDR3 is TGCGCCAGCAGCTTGTCGGGACAGAGGGAGACCCAGTACTTC. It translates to CASSLSGQRETQYF.

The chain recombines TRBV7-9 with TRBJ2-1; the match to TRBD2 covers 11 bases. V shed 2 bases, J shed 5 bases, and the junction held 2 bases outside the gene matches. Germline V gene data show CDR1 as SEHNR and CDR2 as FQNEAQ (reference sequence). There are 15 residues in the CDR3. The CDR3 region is CASSLIAGGNNEQFF. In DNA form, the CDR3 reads TGTGCCAGCAGCTTAATAGCGGGAGGGAACAATGAGCAGTTCTTC.

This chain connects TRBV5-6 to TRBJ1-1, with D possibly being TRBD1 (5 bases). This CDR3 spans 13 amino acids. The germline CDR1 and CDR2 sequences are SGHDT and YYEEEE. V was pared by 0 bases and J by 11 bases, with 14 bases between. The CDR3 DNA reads TGTGCCAGCAGCTTGGCGGGGACTGTAGAGGCTTTCTTT. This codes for CASSLAGTVEAFF. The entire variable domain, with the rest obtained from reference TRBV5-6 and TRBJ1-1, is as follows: DAGVTQSPTHLIKTRGQQVTLRCSPKSGHDTVSWYQQALGQGPQFIFQYYEEEERQRGNFPDRFSGHQFPNYSSELNVNALLLGDSALYLCASSLAGTVEAFFGQGTRLTVV.

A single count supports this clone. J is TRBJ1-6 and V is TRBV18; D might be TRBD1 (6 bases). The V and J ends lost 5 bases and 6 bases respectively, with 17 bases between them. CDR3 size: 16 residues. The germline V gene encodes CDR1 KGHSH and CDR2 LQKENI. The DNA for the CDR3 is TGTGCCAGCTCAACCGGGTTCGGGGGGCTTAATTCACCCCTCCACTTT. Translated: CASSTGFGGLNSPLHF.

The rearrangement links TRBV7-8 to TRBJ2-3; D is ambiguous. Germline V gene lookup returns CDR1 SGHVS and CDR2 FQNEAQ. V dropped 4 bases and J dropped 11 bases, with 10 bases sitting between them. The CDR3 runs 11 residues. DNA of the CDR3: TGTGCCAGCAGCTCAACCCCTAGGCAGTATTTT. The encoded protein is CASSSTPRQYF.

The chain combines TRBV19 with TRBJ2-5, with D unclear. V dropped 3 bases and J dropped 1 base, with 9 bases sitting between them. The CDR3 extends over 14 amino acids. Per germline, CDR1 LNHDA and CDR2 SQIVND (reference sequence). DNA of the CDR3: TGTGCCAGTAGTATCCGCAGTTTCCAAGAGACCCAGTACTTC. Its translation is CASSIRSFQETQYF.

CDR3 loop: CASRRDNRYEQYF. DNA of the CDR3: TGTGCCAGCCGCCGGGACAATCGCTACGAGCAGTACTTC. V and J are TRBV6-5 and TRBJ2-7; D may be TRBD1 (6 bases). CDR3 size: 13 residues. Per germline, CDR1 MNHEY and CDR2 SVGAGI. V was pared by 8 bases and J by 3 bases, with 14 bases between.

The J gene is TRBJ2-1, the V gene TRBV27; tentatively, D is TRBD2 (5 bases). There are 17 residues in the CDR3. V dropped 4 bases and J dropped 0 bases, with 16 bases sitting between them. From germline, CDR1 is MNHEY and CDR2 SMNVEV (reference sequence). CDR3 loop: CASSSRGSRSSYNEQFF. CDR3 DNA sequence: TGTGCCAGCAGTTCCCGGGGTAGCCGGAGCTCCTACAATGAGCAGTTCTTC.

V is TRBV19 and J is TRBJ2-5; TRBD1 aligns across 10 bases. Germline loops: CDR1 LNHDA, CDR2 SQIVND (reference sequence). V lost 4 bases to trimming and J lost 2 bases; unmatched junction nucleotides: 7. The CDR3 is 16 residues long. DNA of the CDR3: TGTGCCAGTAGTAGGTGGGACAGGGGCACTCAAGAGACCCAGTACTTC. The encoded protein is CASSRWDRGTQETQYF. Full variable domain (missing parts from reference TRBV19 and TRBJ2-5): DGGITQSPKYLFRKEGQNVTLSCEQNLNHDAMYWYRQDPGQGLRLIYYSQIVNDFQKGDIAEGYSVSREKKESFPLTVTSAQKNPTAFYLCASSRWDRGTQETQYFGPGTRLLVL.

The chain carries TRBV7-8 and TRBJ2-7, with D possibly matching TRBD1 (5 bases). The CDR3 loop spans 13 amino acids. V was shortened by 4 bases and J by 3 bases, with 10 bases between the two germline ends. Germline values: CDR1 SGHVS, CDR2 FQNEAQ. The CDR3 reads CASSSPTVYEQYF. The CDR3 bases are TGTGCCAGCAGCTCCCCGACAGTCTACGAGCAGTACTTC. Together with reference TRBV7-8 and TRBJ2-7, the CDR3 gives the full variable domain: GAGVSQSPRYKVAKRGQDVALRCDPISGHVSLFWYQQALGQGPEFLTYFQNEAQLDKSGLPSDRFFAERPEGSVSTLKIQRTQQEDSAVYLCASSSPTVYEQYFGPGTRLTVT.

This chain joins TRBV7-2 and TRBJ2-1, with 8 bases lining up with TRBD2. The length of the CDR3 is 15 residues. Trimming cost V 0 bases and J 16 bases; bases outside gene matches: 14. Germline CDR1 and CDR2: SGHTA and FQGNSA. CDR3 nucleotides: TGTGCCAGCAGCTTAGCGTCTAAGACTAGCGCCAAGGGTTTCTTC. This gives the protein CASSLASKTSAKGFF.

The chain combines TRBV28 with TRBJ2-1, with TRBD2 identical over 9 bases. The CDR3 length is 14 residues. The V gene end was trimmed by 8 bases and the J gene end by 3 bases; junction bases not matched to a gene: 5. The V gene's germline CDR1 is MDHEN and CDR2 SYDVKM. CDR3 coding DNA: TGTGCCAGCCTGGTAGCGGGAGTCTACAATGAGCAGTTCTTC. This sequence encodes CASLVAGVYNEQFF.

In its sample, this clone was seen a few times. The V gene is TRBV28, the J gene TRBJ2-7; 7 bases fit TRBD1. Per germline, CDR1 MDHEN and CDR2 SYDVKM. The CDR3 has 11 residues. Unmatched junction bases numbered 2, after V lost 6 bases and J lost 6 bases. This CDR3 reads CASRGGVEQYF. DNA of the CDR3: TGTGCCAGCAGAGGGGGCGTCGAGCAGTACTTC.

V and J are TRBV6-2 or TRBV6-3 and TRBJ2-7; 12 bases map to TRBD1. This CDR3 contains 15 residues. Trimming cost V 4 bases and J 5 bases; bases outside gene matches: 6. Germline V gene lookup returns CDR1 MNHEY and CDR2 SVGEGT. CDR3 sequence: CASSSAGTGGNEQYF. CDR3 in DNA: TGTGCCAGCAGTTCCGCCGGGACAGGGGGCAACGAGCAGTACTTC.

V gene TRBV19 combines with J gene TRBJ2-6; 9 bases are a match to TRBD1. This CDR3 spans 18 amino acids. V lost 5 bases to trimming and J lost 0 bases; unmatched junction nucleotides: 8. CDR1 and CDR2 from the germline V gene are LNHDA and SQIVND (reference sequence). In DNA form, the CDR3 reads TGTGCCAGTAGTGGCGTTTACAGGGGGCCCTCTGGGGCCAACGTCCTGACTTTC. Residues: CASSGVYRGPSGANVLTF.

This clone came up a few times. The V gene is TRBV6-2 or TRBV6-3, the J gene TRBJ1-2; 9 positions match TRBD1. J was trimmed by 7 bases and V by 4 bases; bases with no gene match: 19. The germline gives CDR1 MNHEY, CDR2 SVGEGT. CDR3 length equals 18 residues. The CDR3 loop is CASSWPGFNRGQLGGYTF. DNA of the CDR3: TGTGCCAGCAGTTGGCCGGGATTTAACAGGGGGCAGCTCGGTGGCTACACCTTC.

The CDR3 here is CASSLGTGVGTGEKVKNIQYF. In nucleotides, the CDR3 is TGCGCCAGCAGCTTGGGGACAGGGGTAGGGACGGGTGAAAAGGTGAAAAACATTCAGTACTTC. V gene TRBV5-1 combines with J gene TRBJ2-4, with TRBD1 matching over 9 bases. V shed 0 bases and J 4 bases; nucleotides not matched to a gene: 20. This CDR3 is 21 amino acids long. Per germline, CDR1 SGHRS and CDR2 YFSETQ.

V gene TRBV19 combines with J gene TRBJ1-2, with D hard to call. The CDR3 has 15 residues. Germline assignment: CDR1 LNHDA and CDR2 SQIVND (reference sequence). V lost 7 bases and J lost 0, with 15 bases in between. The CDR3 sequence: CASIARGRPNYGYTF. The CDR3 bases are TGTGCCAGTATCGCCCGGGGAAGACCTAACTATGGCTACACCTTC.

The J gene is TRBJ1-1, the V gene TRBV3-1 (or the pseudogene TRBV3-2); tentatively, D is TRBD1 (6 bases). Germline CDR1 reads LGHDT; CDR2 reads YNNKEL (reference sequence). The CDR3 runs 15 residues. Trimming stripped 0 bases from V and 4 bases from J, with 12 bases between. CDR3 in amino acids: CASSQEGARGTEAFF. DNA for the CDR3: TGTGCCAGCAGCCAAGAGGGGGCTCGGGGCACTGAAGCTTTCTTT.

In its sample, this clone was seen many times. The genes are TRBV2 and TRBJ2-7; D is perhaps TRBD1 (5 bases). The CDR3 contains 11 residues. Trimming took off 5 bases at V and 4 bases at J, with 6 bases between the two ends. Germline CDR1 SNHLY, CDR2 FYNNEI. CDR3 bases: TGTGCCAGCAGTCAGGGTTACGAGCAGTACTTC. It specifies CASSQGYEQYF. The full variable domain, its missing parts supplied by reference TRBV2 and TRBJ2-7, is EPEVTQTPSHQVTQMGQEVILRCVPISNHLYFYWYRQILGQKVEFLVSFYNNEISEKSEIFDDQFSVERPDGSNFTLKIRSTKLEDSAMYFCASSQGYEQYFGPGTRLTVT.

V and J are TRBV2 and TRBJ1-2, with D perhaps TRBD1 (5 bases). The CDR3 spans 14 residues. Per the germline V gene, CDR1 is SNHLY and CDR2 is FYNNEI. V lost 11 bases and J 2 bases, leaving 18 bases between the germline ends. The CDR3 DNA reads TGTGCCCCTCGCCGAGCAGGGCCGAACTATGGCTACACCTTC. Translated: CAPRRAGPNYGYTF.

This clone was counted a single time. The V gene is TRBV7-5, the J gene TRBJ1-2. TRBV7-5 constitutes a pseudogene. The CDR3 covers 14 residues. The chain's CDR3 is CARTLLRGWSGYTF. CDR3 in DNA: TGTGCCAGAACCTTACTGCGGGGATGGAGTGGCTACACCTTC.

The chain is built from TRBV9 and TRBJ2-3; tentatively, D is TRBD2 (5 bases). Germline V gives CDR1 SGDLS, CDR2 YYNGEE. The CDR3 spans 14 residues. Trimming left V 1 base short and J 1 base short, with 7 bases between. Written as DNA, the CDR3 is TGTGCCAGCAGCGTATACGGGGGCACAGATACGCAGTATTTT. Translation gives CASSVYGGTDTQYF.

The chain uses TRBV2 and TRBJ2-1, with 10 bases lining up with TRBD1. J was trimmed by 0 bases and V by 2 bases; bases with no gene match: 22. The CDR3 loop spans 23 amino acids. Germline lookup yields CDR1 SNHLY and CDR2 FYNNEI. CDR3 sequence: CASSESGTGVPLLAGDSYNEQFF. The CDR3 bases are TGTGCCAGCAGTGAAAGCGGGACAGGGGTACCCTTACTGGCGGGAGACTCCTACAATGAGCAGTTCTTC.

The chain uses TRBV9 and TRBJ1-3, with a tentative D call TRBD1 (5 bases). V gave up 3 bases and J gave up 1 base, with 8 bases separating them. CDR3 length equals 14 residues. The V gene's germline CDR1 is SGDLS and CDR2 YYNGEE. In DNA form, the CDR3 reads TGTGCCAGCAGCGCTACAGGATCTGGAAACACCATATATTTT. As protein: CASSATGSGNTIYF.